This TCR beta chain was recorded in a study of shared clonotypes between healthy human individuals. At the level of the study: In total, the donors were two women and a few men aged 18 to 49.

Terminally differentiated effector memory CD45RA+ cells were excluded from the naive CD8 cells, which were CD45RO-negative and positively selected for CCR7. Every donor was a Caucasian adult from Nashville, Tennessee. Source study methods: With immunoSEQ giving junction-only sequences and no quality scores, filtering differed. Profiled with immunoSEQ multiplex PCR; TCRdb holds only in-frame clones, not every one. V, J and clone size are those of that table, while D and trimming were read from the DNA. The sample has about 2.2 million clones, about 93% seen once; the top ten hold around 1.7%. Regarding this clone: Other DNA sequences of this sample code for an identical CDR3.

The sequenced sample consisted of naive CD8+ T cells from PBMCs. This receptor was obtained from a man between 18 and 35 years old in good health. Some clones in this sample may be carry-over from other donors' samples.

The CDR3 DNA is TGTGCCAGCAGCAGACAGGGTTTTGGGGAGACCCAGTACTTC. Its translation is CASSRQGFGETQYF. The chain is built from TRBV9 and TRBJ2-5, with 7 nucleotides matching TRBD1. This CDR3 has 14 amino acids. Germline V gene sequence: CDR1 SGDLS, CDR2 YYNGEE. Trimming took 4 bases from V and 5 from J; bases not matched to a gene: 8.